This entry lists 21 T cell receptor beta chains sequenced from one sample in a study of T cells in Graves' hyperthyroidism and ophthalmopathy. TCR beta CDR3 regions were amplified from RNA transcripts. With the HTBI primer set, the TCR CDR3 went through a first round of RT-PCR. TCRdb itself ran the multiplex PCR reads through MiXCR, one entry per CDR3 protein. Among about 350,000 distinct CDR3 sequences listed, 11% to 15% were seen once. Material: blood. These receptors were taken from a young woman with Graves' hyperthyroidism.

This sequence joins TRBV9 and TRBJ1-2, with TRBD1 identical over 9 bases. The CDR3 has 15 residues. Germline lookup yields CDR1 SGDLS and CDR2 YYNGEE. V shed 2 bases and J 4 bases; nucleotides not matched to a gene: 6. CDR3 nucleotide sequence: TGTGCCAGCAGCGTTGGGACAGGGCCATCCTATGGCTACACCTTC. Translated: CASSVGTGPSYGYTF.

The chain joins TRBV6-1 to TRBJ2-2, with D tentatively TRBD1 or TRBD2 (5 bases each). The CDR3 runs to 15 residues. Trimming left V 6 bases short and J 1 base short, with 12 bases between. Germline-derived CDR1 and CDR2 are MNHNS and SASEGT. DNA for the CDR3: TGTGCCAGCAGGAGGGGCCCCGGGAACACCGGGGAGCTGTTTTTT. Its translation is CASRRGPGNTGELFF.

This clonotype appeared many times. The rearrangement links TRBV5-4 to TRBJ1-4; no clear D. The CDR3 contains 14 residues. The V and J ends lost 4 bases and 5 bases respectively, with 12 bases between them. CDR1 SGHNT and CDR2 YYREEE come from the germline V gene (reference sequence). This chain's CDR3 is CASSPDGMNEKLFF. The CDR3 DNA reads as TGTGCCAGCAGCCCCGACGGGATGAATGAAAAACTGTTTTTT. The full variable domain, with the rest looked up from reference TRBV5-4 and TRBJ1-4, is ETGVTQSPTHLIKTRGQQVTLRCSSQSGHNTVSWYQQALGQGPQFIFQYYREEENGRGNFPPRFSGLQFPNYSSELNVNALELDDSALYLCASSPDGMNEKLFFGSGTQLSVL.

The table lists this clonotype with many counts. The chain employs TRBV28 and TRBJ2-2; D unresolved. The germline V gene has CDR1 MDHEN and CDR2 SYDVKM. The V end was cut by 4 bases, the J end by 1 base, with 16 bases between. The CDR3 contains 17 residues. The DNA for the CDR3 is TGTGCCAGCAGTTACCCCACCGCCATTAAGAACACCGGGGAGCTGTTTTTT. This encodes CASSYPTAIKNTGELFF.

This clonotype was recorded a few times. This chain connects TRBV29-1 to TRBJ1-5; D is unclear. Germline CDR1 is SQVTM and CDR2 is ANQGSEA. The CDR3 length is 13 residues. The V end was cut by 7 bases, the J end by 1 base, with 11 bases between. DNA for the CDR3: TGCAGCGCCGCGACTGGAAGCAATCAGCCCCAGCATTTT. Encoded protein: CSAATGSNQPQHF.

This chain uses TRBV4-2 with TRBJ2-5; D uncertain. The germline V gene has CDR1 LGHNA and CDR2 YNFKEQ. The length of the CDR3 is 14 residues. V gave up 0 bases and J gave up 7 bases, with 12 bases separating them. CDR3 nucleotides: TGTGCCAGCAGCCAAGAGTATCCGCGTCGGACCCAGTACTTC. Its translation is CASSQEYPRRTQYF.

The chain combines TRBV5-1 with TRBJ2-5; maybe TRBD1 (6 bases). V gave up 6 bases and J gave up 4 bases, with 19 bases separating them. The CDR3 runs to 15 residues. Germline loops: CDR1 SGHRS, CDR2 YFSETQ. In DNA form, the CDR3 reads TGCGCCAGCAAAATACAGGGATTTGGGGGAGAGACCCAGTACTTC. Its protein is CASKIQGFGGETQYF. Full variable domain (rest looked up from reference TRBV5-1 and TRBJ2-5): KAGVTQTPRYLIKTRGQQVTLSCSPISGHRSVSWYQQTPGQGLQFLFEYFSETQRNKGNFPGRFSGRQFSNSRSEMNVSTLELGDSALYLCASKIQGFGGETQYFGPGTRLLVL.

Regarding this clonotype: This could be a read error, since a much larger clone is one nucleotide away. The gene calls are TRBV7-2 and TRBJ2-7; TRBD2 is a possible D gene (7 bases). Germline lookup yields CDR1 SGHTA and CDR2 FQGNSA. This CDR3 has 13 amino acids. CDR3 coding DNA: TGTGCCAGCAGCAAGCCAGGGGACTACGAGCGGTACTTC. It codes for CASSKPGDYERYF.

This clonotype was detected once. The chain joins TRBV7-9 to TRBJ2-2, with 12 positions matching TRBD2. J lost 5 bases, V lost 5 bases, and 12 bases had no gene match. This CDR3 comprises 18 residues. Germline V gives CDR1 SEHNR, CDR2 FQNEAQ (reference sequence). CDR3 in amino acids: CASSHTKILAGGTGELFF. The CDR3 coding sequence is TGTGCCAGCAGCCATACAAAAATACTAGCGGGAGGAACCGGGGAGCTGTTTTTT.

The table lists this clonotype with a few counts. The chain joins TRBV6-1 to TRBJ1-3; maybe TRBD1 (5 bases). V gave up 6 bases and J gave up 3 bases, with 15 bases separating them. Germline V gene sequence: CDR1 MNHNS, CDR2 SASEGT. This CDR3 region has 15 residues. The CDR3 sequence is CASSGTGEGGNTIYF. The CDR3 nucleotides are TGTGCCAGCAGCGGAACAGGAGAAGGTGGAAACACCATATATTTT.

This clonotype was detected ten times or more. The chain employs TRBV6-2 or TRBV6-3 and TRBJ1-6, with D unclear. The CDR3 extends over 12 amino acids. Trimming took 7 bases from V and 9 from J, leaving 10 bases between them. Looked up from germline, CDR1 is MNHEY and CDR2 is SVGEGT. The CDR3 loop reads CASTAFGSPLHF. Here the CDR3 DNA reads TGTGCCAGCACCGCATTCGGTTCACCCCTCCACTTT.

This clonotype showed up just a few times. This chain connects TRBV5-8 to TRBJ2-7; 10 bases are a match to TRBD1. CDR3 length: 15 amino acids. Trimming at V came to 2 bases and at J to 6 bases, leaving 8 bases not matched to a gene. Germline assignment: CDR1 SGHTS and CDR2 YDEGEE. CDR3 in amino acids: CASSFWDRGPGEQYF. The CDR3 nucleotides read TGTGCCAGCAGCTTCTGGGACAGGGGTCCAGGCGAGCAGTACTTC.

The CDR3 here is CASSLFRDRSSTDTQYF. In nucleotides, the CDR3 is TGTGCCAGCAGTTTATTTAGGGACAGGTCTAGCACAGATACGCAGTATTTT. V is TRBV27 and J is TRBJ2-3; 8 nucleotides align to TRBD1. The germline V gene has CDR1 MNHEY and CDR2 SMNVEV (reference sequence). V shed 1 base, J shed 0 bases, and the junction held 6 bases outside the gene matches. This CDR3 contains 17 residues.

This chain joins TRBV11-2 and TRBJ2-1; D not resolved. Germline V gene sequence: CDR1 SGHAT, CDR2 FQNNGV. V dropped 5 bases and J dropped 0 bases, with 11 bases sitting between them. CDR3 length: 15 amino acids. The DNA of the CDR3 is TGTGCCAGCAGCCCCCAGACCGCCTCCTACAATGAGCAGTTCTTC. Translation: CASSPQTASYNEQFF.

This clonotype was recorded once. A much larger clone lies a single base off, so this may be a read error. The rearrangement links TRBV6-1 to TRBJ2-3; possibly TRBD1 or TRBD2 for D (5 bases each). The CDR3 is 16 amino acids. V lost 2 bases and J lost 0, with 12 bases in between. Germline CDR1 and CDR2: MNHNS and SASEGT. This CDR3 reads CASSEFRGVSTDTQYF. CDR3 DNA: TGTGCCAGCAGTGAATTTAGAGGGGTCAGCACAGATACGCAGTATTTT.

This clonotype was found many times. The J gene is TRBJ1-2, the V gene TRBV11-2; D is unclear. The length of the CDR3 is 13 residues. Per the germline V gene, CDR1 is SGHAT and CDR2 is FQNNGV. V shed 1 base and J shed 0 bases, with 3 bases lying between them. The CDR3 nucleotides are TGTGCCAGCAGCTTAGTGCCTAACTATGGCTACACCTTC. The encoded protein is CASSLVPNYGYTF.

A few counts support this clonotype. The rearrangement links TRBV18 to TRBJ2-3; TRBD1 matches 8 bases. The CDR3 is 18 amino acids. The germline CDR1 and CDR2 sequences are KGHSH and LQKENI. Trimming took 1 base from V and 4 from J; bases not matched to a gene: 13. The CDR3 DNA reads as TGTGCCAGCTCACCACGAACTACAGGGGGGTCGGACGCAGATACGCAGTATTTT. Encoded protein: CASSPRTTGGSDADTQYF.

This clonotype was recorded many times. The rearrangement joins TRBV7-2 to TRBJ1-1; no definite D call. The V gene's germline CDR1 is SGHTA and CDR2 FQGNSA. The CDR3 is 13 residues long. V lost 1 base and J lost 2, with 5 bases in between. The DNA of the CDR3 is TGTGCCAGCAGCTTAGAGTTCAACACTGAAGCTTTCTTT. As protein: CASSLEFNTEAFF.

This sequence joins TRBV11-1 and TRBJ2-7; 10 positions agree with TRBD2. Germline CDR1 SGHAT, CDR2 FQDESV (reference sequence). The CDR3 extends over 16 amino acids. Losses at the gene ends were 5 bases for V and 4 bases for J; bases not matched to a gene: 11. The CDR3 reads CASSPRTSGKLYEQYF. The CDR3 DNA follows: TGTGCCAGCAGCCCCCGGACTAGCGGAAAGTTGTACGAGCAGTACTTC.

This clonotype was seen only a few times. V and J are TRBV6-1 and TRBJ2-1, with 7 bases that match TRBD1. Germline V gene data show CDR1 as MNHNS and CDR2 as SASEGT. V lost 4 bases and J lost 6; bases outside the gene matches: 6. CDR3 length equals 14 residues. CDR3 in DNA: TGTGCCAGCAGTGGACAGGGAGTGAGCAATGAGCAGTTCTTC. Translated: CASSGQGVSNEQFF.

This chain links TRBV9 with TRBJ2-2; TRBD2 aligns across 8 bases. J lost 4 bases, V lost 1 base, and 9 bases had no gene match. The CDR3 length is 17 residues. Per the germline V gene, CDR1 is SGDLS and CDR2 is YYNGEE. CDR3: CASSVSGSGKFTGELFF. The CDR3 DNA sequence: TGTGCCAGCAGCGTAAGTGGTAGCGGGAAGTTCACCGGGGAGCTGTTTTTT.